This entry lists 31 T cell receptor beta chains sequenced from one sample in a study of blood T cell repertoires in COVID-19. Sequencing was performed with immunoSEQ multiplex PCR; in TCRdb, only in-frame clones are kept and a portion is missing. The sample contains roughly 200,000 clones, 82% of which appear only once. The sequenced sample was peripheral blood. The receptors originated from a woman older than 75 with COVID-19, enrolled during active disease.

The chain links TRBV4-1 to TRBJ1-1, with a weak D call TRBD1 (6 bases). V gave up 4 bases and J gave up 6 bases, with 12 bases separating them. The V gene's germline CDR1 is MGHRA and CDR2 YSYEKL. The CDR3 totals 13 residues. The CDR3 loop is CASSRHRDSEAFF. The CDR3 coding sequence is TGCGCCAGCAGCCGACACAGGGATTCTGAAGCTTTCTTT.

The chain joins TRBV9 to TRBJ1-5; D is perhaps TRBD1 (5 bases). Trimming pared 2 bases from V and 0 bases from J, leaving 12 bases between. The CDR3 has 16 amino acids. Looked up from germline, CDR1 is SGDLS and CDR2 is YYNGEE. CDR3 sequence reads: CASSVPGNDSNQPQHF. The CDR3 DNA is TGTGCCAGCAGCGTTCCAGGGAACGATAGCAATCAGCCCCAGCATTTT.

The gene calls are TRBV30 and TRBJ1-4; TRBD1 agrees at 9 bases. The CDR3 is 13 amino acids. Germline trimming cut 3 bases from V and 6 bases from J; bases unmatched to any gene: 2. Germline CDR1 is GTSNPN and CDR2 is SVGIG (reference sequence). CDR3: CAWSGTGYEKLFF. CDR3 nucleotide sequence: TGTGCCTGGAGCGGGACAGGGTATGAAAAACTGTTTTTT.

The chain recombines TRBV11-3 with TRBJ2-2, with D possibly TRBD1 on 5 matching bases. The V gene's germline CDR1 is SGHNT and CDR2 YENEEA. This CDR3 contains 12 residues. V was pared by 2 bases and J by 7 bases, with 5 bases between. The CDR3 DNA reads TGTGCCAGCAGCTTAAGGGGCGGGGAGCTGTTTTTT. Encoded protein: CASSLRGGELFF.

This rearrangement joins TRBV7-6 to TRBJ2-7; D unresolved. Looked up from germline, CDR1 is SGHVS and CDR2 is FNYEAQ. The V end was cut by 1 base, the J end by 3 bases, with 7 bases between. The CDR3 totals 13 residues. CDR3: CASSLGSLYEQYF. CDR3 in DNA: TGTGCCAGCAGCTTAGGTAGCCTCTACGAGCAGTACTTC.

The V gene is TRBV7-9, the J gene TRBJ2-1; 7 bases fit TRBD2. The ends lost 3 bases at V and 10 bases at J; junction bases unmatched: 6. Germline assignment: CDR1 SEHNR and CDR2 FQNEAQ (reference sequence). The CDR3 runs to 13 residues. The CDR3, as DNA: TGTGCCAGCAGCTTGGGAGGGCTCAGGGAGCAGTTCTTC. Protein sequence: CASSLGGLREQFF.

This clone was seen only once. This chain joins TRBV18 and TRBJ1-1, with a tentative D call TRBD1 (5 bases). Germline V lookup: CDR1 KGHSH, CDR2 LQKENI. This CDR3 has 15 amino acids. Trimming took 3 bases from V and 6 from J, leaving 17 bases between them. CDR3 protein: CASSPAGGGMSEAFF. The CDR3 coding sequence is TGTGCCAGCTCACCCGCCGGGGGGGGGATGTCTGAAGCTTTCTTT.

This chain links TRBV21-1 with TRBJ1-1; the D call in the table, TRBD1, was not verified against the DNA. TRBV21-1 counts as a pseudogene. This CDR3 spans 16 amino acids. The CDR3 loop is CASSKERDRGNTEAFF. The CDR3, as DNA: TGTGCCAGCAGCAAAGAAAGGGACAGGGGGAACACTGAAGCTTTCTTT.

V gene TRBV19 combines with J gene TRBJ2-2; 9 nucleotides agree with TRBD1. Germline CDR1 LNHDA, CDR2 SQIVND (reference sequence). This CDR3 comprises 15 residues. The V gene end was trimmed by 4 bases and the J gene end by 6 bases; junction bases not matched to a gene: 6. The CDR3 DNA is TGTGCCAGTAGTACGGGACAGGGAAGCGCCGGGGAGCTGTTTTTT. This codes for CASSTGQGSAGELFF.

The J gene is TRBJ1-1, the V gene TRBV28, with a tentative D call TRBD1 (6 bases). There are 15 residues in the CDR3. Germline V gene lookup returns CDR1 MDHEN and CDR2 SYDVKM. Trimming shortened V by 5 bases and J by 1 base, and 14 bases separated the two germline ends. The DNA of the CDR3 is TGTGCCAGCAGTCCTGGGACAACCCAGAACACTGAAGCTTTCTTT. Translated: CASSPGTTQNTEAFF.

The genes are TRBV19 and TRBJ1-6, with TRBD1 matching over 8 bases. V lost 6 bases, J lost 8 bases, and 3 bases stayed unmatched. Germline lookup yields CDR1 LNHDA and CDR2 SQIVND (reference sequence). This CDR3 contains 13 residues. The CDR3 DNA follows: TGTGCCAGTAGCAGGGGGCGCGATTCACCCCTCCACTTT. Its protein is CASSRGRDSPLHF.

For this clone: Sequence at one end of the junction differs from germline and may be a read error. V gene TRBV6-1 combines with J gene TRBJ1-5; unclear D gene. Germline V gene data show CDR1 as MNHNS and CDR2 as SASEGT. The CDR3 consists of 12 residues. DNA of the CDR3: TGTGCCAGCAATGAAAAACTCGTGGCCCAGCATTTT. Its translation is CASNEKLVAQHF.

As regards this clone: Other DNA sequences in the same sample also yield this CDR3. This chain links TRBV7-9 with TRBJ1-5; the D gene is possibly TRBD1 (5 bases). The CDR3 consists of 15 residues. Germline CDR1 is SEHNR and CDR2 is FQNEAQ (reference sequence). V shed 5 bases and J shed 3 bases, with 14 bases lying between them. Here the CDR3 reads CASSPRGGSNQPQHF. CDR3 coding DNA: TGTGCCAGCAGCCCCCGCGGGGGTTCCAATCAGCCCCAGCATTTT.

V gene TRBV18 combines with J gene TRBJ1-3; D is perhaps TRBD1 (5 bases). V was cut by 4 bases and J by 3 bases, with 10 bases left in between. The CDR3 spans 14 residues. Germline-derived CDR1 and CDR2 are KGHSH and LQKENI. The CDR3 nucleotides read TGTGCCAGCTCACAAGGGGCGGATGGAAACACCATATATTTT. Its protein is CASSQGADGNTIYF.

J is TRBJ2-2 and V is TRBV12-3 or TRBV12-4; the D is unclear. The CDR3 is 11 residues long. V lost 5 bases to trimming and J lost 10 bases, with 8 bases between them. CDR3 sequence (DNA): TGTGCCAGCAGTCCCCGCGAGGAGCTGTTTTTT. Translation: CASSPREELFF.

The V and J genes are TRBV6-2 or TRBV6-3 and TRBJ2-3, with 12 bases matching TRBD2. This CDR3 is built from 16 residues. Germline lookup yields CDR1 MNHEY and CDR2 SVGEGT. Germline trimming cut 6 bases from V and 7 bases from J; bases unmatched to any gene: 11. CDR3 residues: CASRYASGRASHTQYF. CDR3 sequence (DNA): TGTGCCAGCAGGTACGCTAGCGGGAGGGCCTCGCATACGCAGTATTTT.

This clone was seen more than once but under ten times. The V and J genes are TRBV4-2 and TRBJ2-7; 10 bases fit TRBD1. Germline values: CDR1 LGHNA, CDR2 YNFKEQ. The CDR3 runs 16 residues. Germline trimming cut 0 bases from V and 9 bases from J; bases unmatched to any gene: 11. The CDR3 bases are TGTGCCAGCAGCCAAGAAAGGGGGACAGGGGCTTCCTCGCAGTACTTC. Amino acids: CASSQERGTGASSQYF.

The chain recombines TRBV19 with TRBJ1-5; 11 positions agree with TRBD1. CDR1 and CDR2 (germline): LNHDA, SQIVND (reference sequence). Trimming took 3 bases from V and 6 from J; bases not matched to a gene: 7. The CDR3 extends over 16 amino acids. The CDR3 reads CASSIRPGQGGQPQHF. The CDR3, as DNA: TGTGCCAGTAGTATCCGCCCGGGACAGGGGGGTCAGCCCCAGCATTTT.

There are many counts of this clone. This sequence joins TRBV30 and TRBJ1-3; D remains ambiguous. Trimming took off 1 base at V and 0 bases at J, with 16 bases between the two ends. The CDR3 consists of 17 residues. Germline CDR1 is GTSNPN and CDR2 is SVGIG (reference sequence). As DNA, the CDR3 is TGTGCCTGGAGTGCGCCGCCGTACATCAGCTCTGGAAACACCATATATTTT. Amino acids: CAWSAPPYISSGNTIYF.

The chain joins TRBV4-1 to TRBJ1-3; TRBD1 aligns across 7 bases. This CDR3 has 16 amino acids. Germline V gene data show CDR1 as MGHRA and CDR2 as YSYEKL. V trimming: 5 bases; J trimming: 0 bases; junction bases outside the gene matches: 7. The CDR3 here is CASSFGTDSSGNTIYF. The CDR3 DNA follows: TGCGCCAGCAGCTTCGGGACAGATAGCTCTGGAAACACCATATATTTT.

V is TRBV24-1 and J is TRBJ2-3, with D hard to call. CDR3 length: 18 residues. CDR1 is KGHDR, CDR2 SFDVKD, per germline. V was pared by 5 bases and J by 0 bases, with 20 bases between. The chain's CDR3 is CATSAHRSRSSSTDTQYF. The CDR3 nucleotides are TGTGCCACCAGTGCCCACCGTAGCCGATCCTCTAGCACAGATACGCAGTATTTT.

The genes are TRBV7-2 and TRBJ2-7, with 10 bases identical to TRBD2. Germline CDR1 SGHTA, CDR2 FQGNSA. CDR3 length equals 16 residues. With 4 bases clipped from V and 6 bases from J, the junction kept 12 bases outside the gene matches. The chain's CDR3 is CASSSWTSGIAGEQYF. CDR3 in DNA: TGTGCCAGCAGCTCATGGACTAGCGGCATTGCGGGCGAGCAGTACTTC.

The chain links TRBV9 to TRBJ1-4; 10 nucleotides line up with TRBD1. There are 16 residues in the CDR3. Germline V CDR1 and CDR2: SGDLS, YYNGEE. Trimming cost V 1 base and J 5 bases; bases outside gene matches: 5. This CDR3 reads CASSVRMGQGNEKLFF. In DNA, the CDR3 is TGTGCCAGCAGCGTAAGAATGGGACAGGGGAATGAAAAACTGTTTTTT.

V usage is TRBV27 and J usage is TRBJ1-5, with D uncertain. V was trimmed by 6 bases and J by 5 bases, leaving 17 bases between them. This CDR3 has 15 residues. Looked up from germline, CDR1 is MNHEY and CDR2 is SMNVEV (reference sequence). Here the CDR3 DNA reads TGTGCCAGCAGCATGGGTAGCCGGTGGGATCAGCCCCAGCATTTT. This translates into CASSMGSRWDQPQHF.

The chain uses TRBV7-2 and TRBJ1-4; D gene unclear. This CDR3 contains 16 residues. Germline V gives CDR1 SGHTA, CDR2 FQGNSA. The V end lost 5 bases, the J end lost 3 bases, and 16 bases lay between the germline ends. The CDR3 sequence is CASSAARSISNEKLFF. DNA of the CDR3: TGTGCCAGCAGCGCCGCGAGGAGTATATCTAATGAAAAACTGTTTTTT.

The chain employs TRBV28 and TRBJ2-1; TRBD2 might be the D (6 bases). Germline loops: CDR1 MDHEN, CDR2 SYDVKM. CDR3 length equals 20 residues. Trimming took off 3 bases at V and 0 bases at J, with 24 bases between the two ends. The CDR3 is CASSFPWAFVSGGSYNEQFF. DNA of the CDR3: TGTGCCAGCAGTTTCCCATGGGCATTTGTTAGCGGAGGCTCCTACAATGAGCAGTTCTTC.

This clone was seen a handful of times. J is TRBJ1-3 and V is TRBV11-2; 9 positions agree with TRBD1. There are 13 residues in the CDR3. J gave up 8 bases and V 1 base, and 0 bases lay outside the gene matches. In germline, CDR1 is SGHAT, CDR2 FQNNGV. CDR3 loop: CASSLGQGDTIYF. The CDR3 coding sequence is TGTGCCAGCAGCTTAGGACAGGGGGACACCATATATTTT.

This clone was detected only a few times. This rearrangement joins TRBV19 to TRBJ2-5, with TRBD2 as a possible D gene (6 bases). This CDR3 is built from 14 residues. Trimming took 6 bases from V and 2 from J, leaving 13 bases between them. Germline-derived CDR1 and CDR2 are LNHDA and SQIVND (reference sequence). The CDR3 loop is CASRKDYSQETQYF. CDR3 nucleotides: TGTGCCAGTAGAAAGGACTATTCACAAGAGACCCAGTACTTC.

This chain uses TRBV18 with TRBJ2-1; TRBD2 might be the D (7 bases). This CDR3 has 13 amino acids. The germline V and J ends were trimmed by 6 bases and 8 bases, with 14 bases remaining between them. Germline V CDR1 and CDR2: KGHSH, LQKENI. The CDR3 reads CASSPGGWDEQFF. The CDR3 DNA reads TGTGCCAGCTCGCCGGGGGGCTGGGATGAGCAGTTCTTC. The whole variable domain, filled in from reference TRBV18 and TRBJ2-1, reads NAGVMQNPRHLVRRRGQEARLRCSPMKGHSHVYWYRQLPEEGLKFMVYLQKENIIDESGMPKERFSAEFPKEGPSILRIQQVVRGDSAAYFCASSPGGWDEQFFGPGTRLTVL.

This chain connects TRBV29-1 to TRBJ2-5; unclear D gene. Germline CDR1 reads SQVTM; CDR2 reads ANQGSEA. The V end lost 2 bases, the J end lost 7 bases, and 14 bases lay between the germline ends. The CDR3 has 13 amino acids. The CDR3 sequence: CSVERVSSRTQYF. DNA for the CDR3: TGCAGCGTTGAACGGGTATCCTCCCGGACCCAGTACTTC.

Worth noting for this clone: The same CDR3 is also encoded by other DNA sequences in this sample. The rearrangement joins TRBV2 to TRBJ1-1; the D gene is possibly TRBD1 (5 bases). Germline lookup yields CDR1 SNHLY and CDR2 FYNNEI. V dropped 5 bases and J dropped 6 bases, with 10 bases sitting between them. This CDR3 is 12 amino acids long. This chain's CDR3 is CASSLTEAEAFF. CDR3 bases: TGTGCCAGCAGTTTGACAGAGGCTGAAGCTTTCTTT.